This T cell receptor beta chain is from a study of T-cell reconstitution after alpha-beta-depleted transplantation in children. The CDR3 runs to 14 residues. Germline CDR1 is SEHNR and CDR2 is FQNEAQ (reference sequence). Trimming removed 5 bases from V and 4 bases from J; junction bases left unmatched: 6. Unique molecular identifiers featured in how the TCRbeta library was prepared. One entry per CDR3 protein, called by TCRdb with MiXCR from the PCR reads. Among around 600,000 distinct CDR3 sequences, 10% were seen once, and the ten largest hold about 4%. This clonotype has at least ten counts. Sequenced material: PBMCs from the stem cell graft donor, taken from the stem cell graft. This TCR came from a human donor who donated a stem cell graft to a child with acute myeloid leukemia. The chain joins TRBV7-9 to TRBJ2-3; 7 nucleotides line up with TRBD1. In DNA, the CDR3 is TGTGCCAGCAGCACAAGACAGGGTGCAGATACGCAGTATTTT. Protein: CASSTRQGADTQYF. Filled out from reference TRBV7-9 and TRBJ2-3, the complete variable domain reads DTGVSQNPRHKITKRGQNVTFRCDPISEHNRLYWYRQTLGQGPEFLTYFQNEAQLEKSRLLSDRFSAERPKGSFSTLEIQRTEQGDSAMYLCASSTRQGADTQYFGPGTRLTVL.